The 15 T cell receptor beta chains in this list originate from one sample, sequenced in a study of vaccination effects on CD4 cells after COVID-19 (dated by TCRdb to 2021 to 2024). No antigen has been identified for these receptors. In the ViraFEST assay, PBMC were stimulated with viral peptide pools, and TCR sequencing was then used to find antigen-specific CD4+ T cell clonotypes based on their expansion. After about 9 days of culture, CD4+ T cells were isolated with the EasySep CD4+ T cell isolation kit. The library relied on the immunoSEQ multiplex PCR assay. TCRdb stores this immuneACCESS table with in-frame sequences only. Part of the clones is absent; in the studies checked, under half of the shortfall reflects unresolved V genes, and no reason is known for the rest. The table for this sample lists about 60,000 clones; roughly 76% of them were counted only once. In total, the top ten clones hold roughly 2.4% of the sample.

The sequences come from CD4+ T cells from PBMCs cultured with HCoV-229E spike peptides, collected before COVID-19 vaccination. Read against the paper, the sample's cell subset or site label means: HCoV-229E spike overlapping peptide pool stimulation. The receptors were gathered from a human donor who received a COVID-19 vaccine.

In the case of this clone: Other DNA sequences in the same sample also yield this CDR3. The chain employs TRBV2 and TRBJ2-1; 7 positions agree with TRBD2. This CDR3 has 15 residues. Per the germline V gene, CDR1 is SNHLY and CDR2 is FYNNEI. With 2 bases clipped from V and 0 bases from J, the junction kept 1 base outside the gene matches. The CDR3 protein is CASSESGGSYNEQFF. As DNA, the CDR3 is TGTGCCAGCAGTGAATCGGGGGGCTCCTACAATGAGCAGTTCTTC.

The chain joins TRBV5-5 to TRBJ1-3; D remains ambiguous. Germline lookup yields CDR1 SGHKS and CDR2 YYEKEE (reference sequence). The CDR3 runs to 14 residues. Trimming pared 2 bases from V and 2 bases from J, leaving 8 bases between. The CDR3 reads CASSFWGTGNTIYF. The CDR3 bases are TGTGCCAGCAGCTTTTGGGGTACTGGAAACACCATATATTTT.

This chain joins TRBV30 and TRBJ1-2; D ambiguous. The CDR3 extends over 15 amino acids. Trimming pared 0 bases from V and 2 bases from J, leaving 13 bases between. CDR1 and CDR2 (germline): GTSNPN, SVGIG (reference sequence). The DNA of the CDR3 is TGTGCCTGGAGTGTACGACGGCTCCTCAACTATGGCTACACCTTC. As protein: CAWSVRRLLNYGYTF.

In this sample, this clone turned up once. The CDR3 here is CASCARRTPTEAFF. CDR3 nucleotide sequence: TGTGCCTCCTGCGCCCGGCGCACTCCCACTGAAGCTTTCTTT. The chain couples TRBV19 to TRBJ1-1; D gene unclear. This CDR3 is 14 amino acids long. V gave up 11 bases and J gave up 4 bases, with 20 bases separating them. The germline V gene has CDR1 LNHDA and CDR2 SQIVND (reference sequence). Supplemented by reference TRBV19 and TRBJ1-1, the full variable domain reads DGGITQSPKYLFRKEGQNVTLSCEQNLNHDAMYWYRQDPGQGLRLIYYSQIVNDFQKGDIAEGYSVSREKKESFPLTVTSAQKNPTAFYLCASCARRTPTEAFFGQGTRLTVV.

The chain uses TRBV20-1 and TRBJ1-1; no definite D call. CDR3 length: 11 residues. Looked up from germline, CDR1 is DFQATT and CDR2 is SNEGSKA (reference sequence). This chain's CDR3 is CSLVENTEAFF. The DNA of the CDR3 is TGCAGCCTAGTGGAGAACACTGAAGCTTTCTTT.

The table lists this clone with a few counts. V gene TRBV5-1 combines with J gene TRBJ1-3; 7 bases fit TRBD1. J gave up 3 bases and V 4 bases, and 7 bases lay outside the gene matches. This CDR3 is 15 amino acids long. Germline CDR1 reads SGHRS; CDR2 reads YFSETQ. The CDR3 coding sequence is TGCGCCAGCAGCCTCGACAGGGTGCGTGGAAACACCATATATTTT. Its protein is CASSLDRVRGNTIYF.

The chain recombines TRBV28 with TRBJ2-2; the D is unclear. There are 12 residues in the CDR3. Per the germline V gene, CDR1 is MDHEN and CDR2 is SYDVKM. The germline V and J ends were trimmed by 10 bases and 5 bases, with 11 bases remaining between them. The CDR3, as DNA: TGTGCCATCACAATAGGTACCGGGGAGCTGTTTTTT. Encoded protein: CAITIGTGELFF.

CDR3 in amino acids: CASSKEIRHHQYF. The CDR3 nucleotides read TGTGCCAGCAGCAAAGAAATCAGACATCACCAGTACTTC. V usage is TRBV21-1 and J usage is TRBJ2-5; the D call of TRBD1 is as the table states it, not checked on the DNA. TRBV21-1 is annotated as a pseudogene. The CDR3 spans 13 residues.

This clone has a handful of counts. This chain links TRBV27 with TRBJ1-2, with D possibly being TRBD1 (5 bases). Germline CDR1 reads MNHEY; CDR2 reads SMNVEV (reference sequence). Trimming removed 5 bases at V and 4 bases at J, with 17 bases between. The CDR3 covers 15 residues. Here the CDR3 reads CASSPTRGGGYGYTF. The CDR3 DNA reads as TGTGCCAGCAGTCCCACACGGGGGGGTGGCTATGGCTACACCTTC.

This rearrangement joins TRBV23-1 to TRBJ1-1, with 8 bases lining up with TRBD1. TRBV23-1 is placed among ORFs of uncertain function. V shed 3 bases and J 2 bases; nucleotides not matched to a gene: 17. There are 19 residues in the CDR3. CDR3 in DNA: TGCGCCAGCAGTCAGCCGACCGGGACAGGAGAAAACCTTAACACTGAAGCTTTCTTT. Its translation: CASSQPTGTGENLNTEAFF.

The CDR3 DNA reads as TGTGCCACCAGTGAACCATCAGGGGCCCGGGAGACCCAGTACTTC. It encodes CATSEPSGARETQYF. V is TRBV24-1 and J is TRBJ2-5, with TRBD1 as a possible D gene (6 bases). The germline V and J ends were trimmed by 4 bases and 5 bases, with 16 bases remaining between them. Germline V gives CDR1 KGHDR, CDR2 SFDVKD. The CDR3 is 15 residues long.

The chain links TRBV11-3 to TRBJ2-1; 9 bases are a match to TRBD2. Losses at the gene ends were 5 bases for V and 2 bases for J; bases not matched to a gene: 4. There are 15 residues in the CDR3. The germline V gene has CDR1 SGHNT and CDR2 YENEEA. CDR3 coding DNA: TGTGCCAGCAGCCAAGCGGGGGGCACCTACAATGAGCAGTTCTTC. It yields the protein CASSQAGGTYNEQFF.

The rearrangement links TRBV2 to TRBJ2-1, with a possible D match to TRBD2 (6 bases). Trimming left V 3 bases short and J 8 bases short, with 11 bases between. Germline V gives CDR1 SNHLY, CDR2 FYNNEI. This CDR3 has 13 amino acids. CDR3 sequence reads: CASSDPGVYEQFF. The DNA of the CDR3 is TGTGCCAGCAGTGACCCGGGGGTCTATGAGCAGTTCTTC.

The chain joins TRBV5-6 to TRBJ1-3; D gene uncertain. This CDR3 is built from 16 residues. Trimming stripped 1 base from V and 0 bases from J, with 11 bases between. Germline V lookup: CDR1 SGHDT, CDR2 YYEEEE. The CDR3 loop reads CASSLKARSSGNTIYF. CDR3 sequence (DNA): TGTGCCAGCAGCTTGAAGGCCAGAAGCTCTGGAAACACCATATATTTT.

The chain is built from TRBV6-5 and TRBJ1-3, with D possibly matching TRBD1 (6 bases). V was cut by 7 bases and J by 0 bases, with 13 bases left in between. CDR3 size: 15 residues. The germline V gene has CDR1 MNHEY and CDR2 SVGAGI. Written as DNA, the CDR3 is TGTGCCAGCAACCTACTGACAGGCTCTGGAAACACCATATATTTT. Amino acids: CASNLLTGSGNTIYF.